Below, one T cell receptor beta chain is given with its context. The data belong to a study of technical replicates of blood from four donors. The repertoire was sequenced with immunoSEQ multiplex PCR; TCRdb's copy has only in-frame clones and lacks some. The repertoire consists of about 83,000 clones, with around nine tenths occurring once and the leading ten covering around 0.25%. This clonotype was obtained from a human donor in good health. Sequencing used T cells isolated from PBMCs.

The CDR3 reads CASSRSQGRDYEQYF. As DNA, the CDR3 is TGCGCCAGCAGCCGATCACAGGGTCGGGACTACGAGCAGTACTTC. The rearrangement uses TRBV5-1 and TRBJ2-7; perhaps TRBD1 as D (6 bases). This CDR3 spans 15 amino acids. Trimming pared 4 bases from V and 3 bases from J, leaving 17 bases between. Looked up from germline, CDR1 is SGHRS and CDR2 is YFSETQ.